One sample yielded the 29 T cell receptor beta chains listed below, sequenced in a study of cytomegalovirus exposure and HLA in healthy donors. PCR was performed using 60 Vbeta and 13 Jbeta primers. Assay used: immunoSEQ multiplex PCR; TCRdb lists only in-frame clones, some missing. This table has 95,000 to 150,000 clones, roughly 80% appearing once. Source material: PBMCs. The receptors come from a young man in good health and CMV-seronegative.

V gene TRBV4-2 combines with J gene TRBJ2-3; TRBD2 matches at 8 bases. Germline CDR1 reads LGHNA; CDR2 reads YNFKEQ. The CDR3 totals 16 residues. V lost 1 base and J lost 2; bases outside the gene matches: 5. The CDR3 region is CASSQVEAGDTDTQYF. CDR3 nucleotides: TGTGCCAGCAGCCAAGTTGAAGCGGGGGACACAGATACGCAGTATTTT.

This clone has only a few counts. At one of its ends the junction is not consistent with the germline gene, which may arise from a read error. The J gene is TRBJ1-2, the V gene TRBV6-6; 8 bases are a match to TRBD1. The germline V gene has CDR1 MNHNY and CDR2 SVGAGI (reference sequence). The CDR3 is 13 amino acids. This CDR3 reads CASRYSGGEGYTF. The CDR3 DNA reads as TGTGCCAGCAGGTACTCAGGGGGCGAAGGCTACACCTTC.

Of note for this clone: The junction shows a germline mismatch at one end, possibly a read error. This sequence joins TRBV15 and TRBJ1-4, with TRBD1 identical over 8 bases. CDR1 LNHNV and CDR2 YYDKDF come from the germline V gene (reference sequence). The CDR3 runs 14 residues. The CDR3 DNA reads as TGTGCCGCCAGCAGAGGGACAGGCAATGAAAAACTGTTTTTT. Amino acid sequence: CAASRGTGNEKLFF.

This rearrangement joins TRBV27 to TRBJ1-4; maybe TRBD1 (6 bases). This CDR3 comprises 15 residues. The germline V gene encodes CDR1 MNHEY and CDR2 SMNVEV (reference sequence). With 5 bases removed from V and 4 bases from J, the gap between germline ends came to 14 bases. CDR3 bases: TGTGCCAGCAGTCCCTACAGGGAGCTTAATGAAAAACTGTTTTTT. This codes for CASSPYRELNEKLFF.

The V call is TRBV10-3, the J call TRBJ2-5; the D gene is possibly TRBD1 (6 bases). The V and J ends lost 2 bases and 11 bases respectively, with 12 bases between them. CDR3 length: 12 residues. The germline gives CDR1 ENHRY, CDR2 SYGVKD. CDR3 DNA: TGTGCCATCAGTGAGCCTATAGGGACACAGTACTTC. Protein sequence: CAISEPIGTQYF.

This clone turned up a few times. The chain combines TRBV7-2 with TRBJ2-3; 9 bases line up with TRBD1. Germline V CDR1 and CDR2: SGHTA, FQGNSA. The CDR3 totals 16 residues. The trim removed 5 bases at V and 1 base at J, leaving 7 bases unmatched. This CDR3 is CASSVTGGYGTDTQYF. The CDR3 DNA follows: TGTGCCAGCAGCGTAACAGGGGGCTATGGCACAGATACGCAGTATTTT.

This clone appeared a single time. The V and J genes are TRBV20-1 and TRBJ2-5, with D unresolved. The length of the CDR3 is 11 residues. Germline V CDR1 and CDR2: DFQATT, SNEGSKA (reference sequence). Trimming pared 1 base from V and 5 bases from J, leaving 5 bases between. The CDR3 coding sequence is TGCAGTGCTAGAGTATCGGAGACCCAGTACTTC. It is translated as CSARVSETQYF.

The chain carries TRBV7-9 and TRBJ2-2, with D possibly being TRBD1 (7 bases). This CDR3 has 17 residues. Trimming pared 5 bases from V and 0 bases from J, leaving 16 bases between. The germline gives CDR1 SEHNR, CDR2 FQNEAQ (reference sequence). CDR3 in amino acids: CASSPRGADTNTGELFF. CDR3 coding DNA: TGTGCCAGCAGCCCCAGGGGGGCAGATACGAACACCGGGGAGCTGTTTTTT.

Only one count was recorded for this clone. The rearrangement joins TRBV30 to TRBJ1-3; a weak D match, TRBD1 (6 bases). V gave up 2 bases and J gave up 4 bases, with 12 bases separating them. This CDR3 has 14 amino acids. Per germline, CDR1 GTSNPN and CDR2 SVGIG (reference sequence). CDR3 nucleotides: TGTGCCTGGAGTACGGGGGGCTTAGGAAACACCATATATTTT. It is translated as CAWSTGGLGNTIYF.

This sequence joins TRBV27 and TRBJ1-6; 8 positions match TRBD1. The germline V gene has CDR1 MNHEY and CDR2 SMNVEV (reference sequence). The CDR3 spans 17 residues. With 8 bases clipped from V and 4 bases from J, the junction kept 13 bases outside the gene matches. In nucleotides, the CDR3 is TGTGCCAGCGGAAGTTGGGACGGGACAGGATATAATTCACCCCTCCACTTT. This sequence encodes CASGSWDGTGYNSPLHF.

This CDR3 is CSVEWTGNTGELFF. CDR3 bases: TGCAGCGTTGAGTGGACAGGGAACACCGGGGAGCTGTTTTTT. The chain links TRBV29-1 to TRBJ2-2; TRBD1 matches at 7 bases. V lost 3 bases, J lost 1 base, and 2 bases stayed unmatched. The CDR3 contains 14 residues. CDR1 is SQVTM, CDR2 ANQGSEA, per germline.

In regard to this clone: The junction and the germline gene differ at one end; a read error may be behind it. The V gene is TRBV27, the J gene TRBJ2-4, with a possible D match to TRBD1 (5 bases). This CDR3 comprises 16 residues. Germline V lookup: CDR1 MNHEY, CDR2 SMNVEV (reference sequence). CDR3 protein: CASSLSGQGGRNSQYF. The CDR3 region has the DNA TGTGCCAGCAGTTTATCAGGGCAGGGCGGTAGAAACAGTCAGTACTTC.

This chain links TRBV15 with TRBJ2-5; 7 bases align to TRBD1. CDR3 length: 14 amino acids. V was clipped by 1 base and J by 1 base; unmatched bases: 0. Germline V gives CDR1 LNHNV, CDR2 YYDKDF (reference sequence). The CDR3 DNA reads TGTGCCACCAGCAGAGGACAGGGCCAAGAGACCCAGTACTTC. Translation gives CATSRGQGQETQYF.

The CDR3 DNA follows: TGTGCCAGCAGCTTGCGTCAGGGGAATGGCTACACCTTC. Protein: CASSLRQGNGYTF. This sequence joins TRBV5-4 and TRBJ1-2; possible D gene TRBD1, 6 bases. Between the trimmed V and J ends, which lost 1 base and 6 bases, there was a span of 10 bases. Looked up from germline, CDR1 is SGHNT and CDR2 is YYREEE (reference sequence). This CDR3 has 13 residues.

Here the CDR3 reads CASSLSILGTGVNTEAFF. CDR3 coding DNA: TGCGCCAGCAGCTTGTCAATCCTGGGGACAGGGGTGAACACTGAAGCTTTCTTT. The V gene is TRBV5-1, the J gene TRBJ1-1; the match to TRBD1 covers 10 bases. The germline gives CDR1 SGHRS, CDR2 YFSETQ. Trimming cost V 1 base and J 0 bases; bases outside gene matches: 9. CDR3 size: 18 residues.

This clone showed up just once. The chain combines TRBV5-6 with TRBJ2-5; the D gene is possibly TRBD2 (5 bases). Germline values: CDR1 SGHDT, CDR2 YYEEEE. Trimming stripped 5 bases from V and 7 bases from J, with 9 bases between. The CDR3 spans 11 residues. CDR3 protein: CASSLLGTQYF. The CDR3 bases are TGTGCCAGCAGTTTACTAGGGACCCAGTACTTC.

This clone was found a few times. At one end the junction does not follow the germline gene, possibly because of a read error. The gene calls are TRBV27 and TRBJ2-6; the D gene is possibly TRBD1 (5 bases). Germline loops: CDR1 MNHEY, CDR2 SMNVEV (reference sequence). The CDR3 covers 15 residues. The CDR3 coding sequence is TGTGCCAGCAGTAGGGGAAGCTCTGGGGCCAACGGCCTGACTTTC. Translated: CASSRGSSGANGLTF. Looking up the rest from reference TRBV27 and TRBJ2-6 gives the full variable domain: EAQVTQNPRYLITVTGKKLTVTCSQNMNHEYMSWYRQDPGLGLRQIYYSMNVEVTDKGDVPEGYKVSRKEKRNFPLILESPSPNQTSLYFCASSRGSSGANGLTFGAGSRLTVL.

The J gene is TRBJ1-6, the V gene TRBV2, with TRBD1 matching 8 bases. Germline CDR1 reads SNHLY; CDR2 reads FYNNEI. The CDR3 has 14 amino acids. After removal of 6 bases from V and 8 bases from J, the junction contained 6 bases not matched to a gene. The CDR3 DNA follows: TGTGCCAGCAGGCCCTACAGGGGGGATTCACCCCTCCACTTT. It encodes CASRPYRGDSPLHF.

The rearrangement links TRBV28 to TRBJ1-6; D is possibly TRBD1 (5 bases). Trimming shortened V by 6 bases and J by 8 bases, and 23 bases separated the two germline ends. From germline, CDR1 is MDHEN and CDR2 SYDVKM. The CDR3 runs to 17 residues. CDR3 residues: CASSLRHTGLYDSPLHF. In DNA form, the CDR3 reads TGTGCCAGCAGCCTACGTCACACAGGATTATATGATTCACCCCTCCACTTT.

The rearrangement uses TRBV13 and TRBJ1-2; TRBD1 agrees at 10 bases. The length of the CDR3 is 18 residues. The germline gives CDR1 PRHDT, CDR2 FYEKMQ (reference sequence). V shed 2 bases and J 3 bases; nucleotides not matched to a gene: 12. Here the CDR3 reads CASSLSYGRDRGHYGYTF. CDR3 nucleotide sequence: TGTGCCAGCAGCTTAAGCTATGGTCGAGACAGGGGGCACTATGGCTACACCTTC.

The CDR3 spells CASRWTGVDYGYTF. DNA for the CDR3: TGTGCCAGCAGGTGGACAGGGGTTGACTATGGCTACACCTTC. The chain is built from TRBV28 and TRBJ1-2, with 9 bases that match TRBD1. The junction had 5 bases not matched to a gene; V was cut back by 6 bases and J by 3 bases. The CDR3 spans 14 residues. Germline V CDR1 and CDR2: MDHEN, SYDVKM.

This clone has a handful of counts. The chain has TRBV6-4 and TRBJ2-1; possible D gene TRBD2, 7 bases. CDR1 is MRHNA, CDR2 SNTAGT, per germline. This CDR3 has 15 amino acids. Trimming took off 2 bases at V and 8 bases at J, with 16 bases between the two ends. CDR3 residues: CASSDGRGGIDEQFF. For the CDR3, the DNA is TGTGCCAGCAGTGACGGGAGGGGGGGCATCGATGAGCAGTTCTTC.

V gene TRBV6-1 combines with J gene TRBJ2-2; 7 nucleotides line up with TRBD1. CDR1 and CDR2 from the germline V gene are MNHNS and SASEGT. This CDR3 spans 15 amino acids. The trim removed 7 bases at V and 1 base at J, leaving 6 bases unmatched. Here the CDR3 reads CASIPGQLNTGELFF. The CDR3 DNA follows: TGTGCCAGCATACCGGGACAGCTGAACACCGGGGAGCTGTTTTTT.

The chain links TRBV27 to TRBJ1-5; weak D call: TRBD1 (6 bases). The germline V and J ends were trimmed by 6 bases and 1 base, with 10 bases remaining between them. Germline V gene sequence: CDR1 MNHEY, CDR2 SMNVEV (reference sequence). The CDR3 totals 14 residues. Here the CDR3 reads CASSPGQSNQPQHF. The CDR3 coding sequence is TGTGCCAGCAGCCCTGGACAGAGCAATCAGCCCCAGCATTTT.

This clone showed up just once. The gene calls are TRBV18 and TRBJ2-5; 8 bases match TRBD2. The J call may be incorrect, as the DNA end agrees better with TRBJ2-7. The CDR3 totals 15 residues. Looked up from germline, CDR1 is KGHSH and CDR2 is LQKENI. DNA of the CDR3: TGTGCCAGCTCACCAGCTAGCGGGCTCGACTACGAGCAGTACTTC. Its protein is CASSPASGLDYEQYF.

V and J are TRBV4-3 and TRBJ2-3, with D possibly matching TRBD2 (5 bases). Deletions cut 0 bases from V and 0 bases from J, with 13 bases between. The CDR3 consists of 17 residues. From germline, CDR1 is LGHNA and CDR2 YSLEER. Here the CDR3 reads CASSQDVTSLSTDTQYF. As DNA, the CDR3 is TGCGCCAGCAGCCAAGACGTCACTAGTTTGAGCACAGATACGCAGTATTTT.

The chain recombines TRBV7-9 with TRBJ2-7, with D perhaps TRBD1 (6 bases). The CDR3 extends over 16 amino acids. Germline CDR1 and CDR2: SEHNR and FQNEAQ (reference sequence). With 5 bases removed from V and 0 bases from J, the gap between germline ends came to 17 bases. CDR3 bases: TGTGCCAGCAGCCAGTCCGGGACACCACCCTCCTACGAGCAGTACTTC. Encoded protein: CASSQSGTPPSYEQYF.

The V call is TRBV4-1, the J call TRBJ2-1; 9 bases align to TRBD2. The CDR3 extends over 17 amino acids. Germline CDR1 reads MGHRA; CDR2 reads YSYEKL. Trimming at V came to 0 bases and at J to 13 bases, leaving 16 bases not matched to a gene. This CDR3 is CASSQDFGGGAQTGQFF. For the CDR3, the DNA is TGCGCCAGCAGCCAAGATTTCGGCGGGGGGGCCCAGACGGGACAGTTCTTC.

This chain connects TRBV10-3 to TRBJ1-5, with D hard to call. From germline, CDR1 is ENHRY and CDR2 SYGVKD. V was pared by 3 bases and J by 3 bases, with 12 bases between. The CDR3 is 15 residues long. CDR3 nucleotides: TGTGCCATCAGTGACGAAAAGGGAGTCAATCAGCCCCAGCATTTT. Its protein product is CAISDEKGVNQPQHF.